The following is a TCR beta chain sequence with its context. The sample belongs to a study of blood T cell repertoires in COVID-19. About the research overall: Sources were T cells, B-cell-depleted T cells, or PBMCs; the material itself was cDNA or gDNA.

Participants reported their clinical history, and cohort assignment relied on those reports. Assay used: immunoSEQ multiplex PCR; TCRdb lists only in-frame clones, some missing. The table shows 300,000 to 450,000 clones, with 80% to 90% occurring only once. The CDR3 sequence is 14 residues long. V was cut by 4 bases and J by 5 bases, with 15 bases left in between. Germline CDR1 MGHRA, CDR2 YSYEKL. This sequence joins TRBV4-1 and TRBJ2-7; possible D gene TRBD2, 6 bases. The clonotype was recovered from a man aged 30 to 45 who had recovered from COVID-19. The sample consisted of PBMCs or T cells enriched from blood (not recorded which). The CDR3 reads CASSLRDLRHEQYF. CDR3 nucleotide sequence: TGCGCCAGCAGCCTCCGGGACTTGAGGCACGAGCAGTACTTC.